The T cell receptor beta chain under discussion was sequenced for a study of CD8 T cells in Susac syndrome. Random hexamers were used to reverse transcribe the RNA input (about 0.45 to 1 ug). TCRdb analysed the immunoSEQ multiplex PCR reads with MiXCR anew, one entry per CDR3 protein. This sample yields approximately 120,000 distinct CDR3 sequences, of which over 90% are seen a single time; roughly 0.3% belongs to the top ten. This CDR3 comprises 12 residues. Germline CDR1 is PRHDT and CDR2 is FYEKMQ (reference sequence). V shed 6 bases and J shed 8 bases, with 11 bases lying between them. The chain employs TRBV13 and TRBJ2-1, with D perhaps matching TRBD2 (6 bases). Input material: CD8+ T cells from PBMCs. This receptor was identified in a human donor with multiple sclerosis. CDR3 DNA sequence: TGTGCCAGCAGTCCCGGGGGATATGAGCAGTTCTTC. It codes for CASSPGGYEQFF.